This T cell receptor beta chain stems from a study of T cells in Graves' hyperthyroidism and ophthalmopathy. The CDR3 has 13 residues. The V and J ends lost 9 bases and 2 bases respectively, with 14 bases between them. Germline-derived CDR1 and CDR2 are LNHDA and SQIVND (reference sequence). Stability of Graves' hyperthyroidism was defined as absent ophthalmopathy progression within 18 months. RNA transcripts served as the template for amplifying TCR beta CDR3 regions. The HTBI primer set drove a first-round RT-PCR of the TCR CDR3. TCRdb called the multiplex PCR reads again in MiXCR, with one record for every CDR3 protein. Of about 680,000 distinct CDR3 sequences detected, under 45% appear once; the ten largest clones hold approximately 31%.

The sample was blood. The clonotype was recovered from a woman aged 40 to 50 with Graves' hyperthyroidism. The chain has TRBV19 and TRBJ2-7; D unresolved. The CDR3 loop is CASRTTDTYEQYF. CDR3 sequence (DNA): TGTGCCAGCAGAACGACTGATACCTACGAGCAGTACTTC.